This note documents a single TCR beta chain sequence. The antigen is undetermined. The data were produced by immunoSEQ multiplex PCR, yet TCRdb's version contains in-frame clones alone and is incomplete. This table holds some 17,000 clones, about 83% found once. The data originate from a study of OX40 agonist ivuxolimab in advanced cancers. Study-wide findings and caveats: In general, CD8+ T cells held more expanded clones than CD4+ did, on average. Dose levels from 0.1 to 3.0 mg/kg saw CD4+ and CD8+ blood T cells expand clonally by week 6.

The germline V gene encodes CDR1 SEHNR and CDR2 FQNEAQ (reference sequence). V shed 5 bases and J shed 3 bases, with 20 bases lying between them. CDR3 length equals 17 residues. Sequenced material: CD4+ or CD8+ T cells sorted from blood, taken in a trial of the OX40 agonist ivuxolimab. The receptor was isolated from an adult with an advanced solid tumor such as melanoma, head and neck, liver or kidney cancer. The rearrangement joins TRBV7-9 to TRBJ2-1; tentatively, D is TRBD2 (6 bases). The chain's CDR3 is CASSGERSTRGYNEQFF. As DNA, the CDR3 is TGTGCCAGCAGCGGGGAGCGGTCAACGCGGGGCTACAATGAGCAGTTCTTC.